Following are 29 T cell receptor beta chains from one sample sequenced in a study of blood T cell repertoires in COVID-19. Sequencing was performed with immunoSEQ multiplex PCR; in TCRdb, only in-frame clones are kept and a portion is missing. The table records 250,000 or so clones, around 90% of them present only once. The sequenced sample was peripheral blood. Every receptor here comes from a woman between 55 and 75 years old with COVID-19, enrolled during active disease.

CDR3 nucleotides: TGTGCCAGCGGGGAAAACCGGGAATCACCCCTCCACTTT. Translated, it gives CASGENRESPLHF. This chain connects TRBV27 to TRBJ1-6; no definite D call. CDR1 is MNHEY and CDR2 is SMNVEV in the germline V gene (reference sequence). CDR3 length equals 13 residues. V gave up 8 bases and J gave up 10 bases, with 15 bases separating them.

The chain carries TRBV11-3 and TRBJ2-5; D may be TRBD2 (5 bases). Germline V CDR1 and CDR2: SGHNT, YENEEA. V was clipped by 5 bases and J by 7 bases, with 14 bases between them. This CDR3 is 13 amino acids long. This CDR3 is CASSTDPGGTQYF. The CDR3 DNA follows: TGTGCCAGCAGCACGGACCCCGGAGGGACCCAGTACTTC.

This CDR3 reads CASSKTGVNQPQHF. The CDR3 DNA reads as TGTGCCAGCAGCAAGACAGGGGTCAATCAGCCCCAGCATTTT. The rearrangement joins TRBV2 to TRBJ1-5; 8 nucleotides match TRBD1. CDR1 and CDR2 from the germline V gene are SNHLY and FYNNEI. Trimming removed 6 bases from V and 3 bases from J; junction bases left unmatched: 4. The CDR3 loop spans 14 amino acids.

The V and J genes are TRBV7-9 and TRBJ1-2; no firm D call. Trimming pared 4 bases from V and 5 bases from J, leaving 20 bases between. The CDR3 has 16 amino acids. Germline V gene lookup returns CDR1 SEHNR and CDR2 FQNEAQ (reference sequence). CDR3 in DNA: TGTGCCAGCAGCTCCCCCCGCTCGGCCCGGGTTTATGGCTACACCTTC. Its translation: CASSSPRSARVYGYTF.

The chain couples TRBV15 to TRBJ1-3; weak D call: TRBD1 (5 bases). Germline V CDR1 and CDR2: LNHNV, YYDKDF (reference sequence). V gave up 5 bases and J gave up 0 bases, with 14 bases separating them. The CDR3 contains 16 residues. The CDR3 loop is CATSPRRESSGNTIYF. CDR3 nucleotide sequence: TGTGCCACCAGCCCGCGCAGGGAATCCTCTGGAAACACCATATATTTT.

The CDR3 bases are TGTGCCAGCAGCCGCCGGACAGGGGAGCGCTACACCTTC. The encoded protein is CASSRRTGERYTF. The V gene is TRBV7-8, the J gene TRBJ1-2; TRBD1 matches 9 bases. Germline V gene data show CDR1 as SGHVS and CDR2 as FQNEAQ. CDR3 length: 13 amino acids. V lost 5 bases and J lost 9; bases outside the gene matches: 7.

The chain couples TRBV6-5 to TRBJ1-4; TRBD1 aligns across 9 bases. The CDR3 is made up of 15 amino acids. V was clipped by 2 bases and J by 8 bases; unmatched bases: 6. Germline V gene data show CDR1 as MNHEY and CDR2 as SVGAGI. CDR3 in amino acids: CASSYKDRGWEKLFF. The CDR3 DNA reads as TGTGCCAGCAGTTACAAGGACAGGGGTTGGGAAAAACTGTTTTTT.

The chain couples TRBV11-2 to TRBJ2-2, with 11 bases that match TRBD2. Germline V lookup: CDR1 SGHAT, CDR2 FQNNGV. The CDR3 loop spans 17 amino acids. The V segment lost 3 bases and the J segment 3 bases; nucleotides outside the gene matches: 6. The CDR3 spells CASSFNSGGAYTGELFF. The CDR3, as DNA: TGTGCCAGCAGCTTCAATAGCGGGGGGGCCTACACCGGGGAGCTGTTTTTT.

CDR3 in DNA: TGCAGTGCTAGCCCGGGGTATGGCTACACCTTC. The encoded protein is CSASPGYGYTF. The chain links TRBV20-1 to TRBJ1-2, with no clear D. Germline CDR1 is DFQATT and CDR2 is SNEGSKA (reference sequence). V gave up 3 bases and J gave up 5 bases, with 7 bases separating them. The length of the CDR3 is 11 residues.

The chain employs TRBV9 and TRBJ2-1; 9 nucleotides align to TRBD2. With V trimmed by 3 bases and J by 3 bases, 1 base remained unmatched. Germline assignment: CDR1 SGDLS and CDR2 YYNGEE. CDR3 length: 14 amino acids. The CDR3 DNA reads as TGTGCCAGCAGCGGTAGCGGGGGCTACAATGAGCAGTTCTTC. It translates to CASSGSGGYNEQFF.

The chain uses TRBV6-5 and TRBJ1-6; TRBD1 might be the D (5 bases). The CDR3 extends over 15 amino acids. The ends were cut back, 0 bases at V and 6 bases at J, with 9 bases in the middle. CDR1 is MNHEY and CDR2 is SVGAGI in the germline V gene. The CDR3 bases are TGTGCCAGCAGTTACTCAGGGGTTTTTAATTCACCCCTCCACTTT. Translated, it gives CASSYSGVFNSPLHF.

V gene TRBV4-1 combines with J gene TRBJ2-5; maybe TRBD2 (6 bases). CDR3 length: 13 amino acids. Looked up from germline, CDR1 is MGHRA and CDR2 is YSYEKL. Between the trimmed V and J ends, which lost 1 base and 5 bases, there was a span of 8 bases. CDR3 protein: CASSQGGGETQYF. CDR3 nucleotides: TGCGCCAGCAGCCAAGGTGGGGGGGAGACCCAGTACTTC.

The V gene is TRBV2, the J gene TRBJ1-6; D gene uncertain. V lost 7 bases and J 7 bases, leaving 14 bases between the germline ends. Germline V gives CDR1 SNHLY, CDR2 FYNNEI. The CDR3 sequence is 14 residues long. CDR3 sequence: CASILSSPNSPLHF. As DNA, the CDR3 is TGTGCCAGCATCCTTTCTAGCCCCAATTCACCCCTCCACTTT.

CDR3 DNA sequence: TGTGCCAGCAGTTACTCGGCGACAGTGGGTTTCAATGAGCAGTTCTTC. Its translation is CASSYSATVGFNEQFF. The chain employs TRBV6-5 and TRBJ2-1; D possibly corresponds to TRBD1 (5 bases). V lost 0 bases and J lost 6, with 15 bases in between. The V gene's germline CDR1 is MNHEY and CDR2 SVGAGI. The length of the CDR3 is 16 residues.

J is TRBJ1-1 and V is TRBV7-9; perhaps TRBD1 as D (6 bases). Germline V gene sequence: CDR1 SEHNR, CDR2 FQNEAQ (reference sequence). Trimming stripped 5 bases from V and 4 bases from J, with 11 bases between. This CDR3 is 13 amino acids long. CDR3 DNA: TGTGCCAGCAGCCCCCGGACAGTCACTGAAGCTTTCTTT. Its protein is CASSPRTVTEAFF.

The rearrangement joins TRBV6-6 to TRBJ1-1, with TRBD1 matching 7 bases. CDR1 is MNHNY, CDR2 SVGAGI, per germline (reference sequence). The trim removed 5 bases at V and 10 bases at J, leaving 19 bases unmatched. The CDR3 sequence is 16 residues long. CDR3 nucleotide sequence: TGTGCCAGCAGTCCCCAACGGGTGACAGGGCTTAAGGGAGCTTTCTTT. This sequence encodes CASSPQRVTGLKGAFF.

V is TRBV6-5 and J is TRBJ1-1; D perhaps matches TRBD1 (5 bases). CDR3 size: 11 residues. Trimming cost V 7 bases and J 3 bases, with 6 bases left between them. The germline gives CDR1 MNHEY, CDR2 SVGAGI. The CDR3 sequence: CASKGYTEAFF. The CDR3 DNA sequence: TGTGCCAGCAAGGGGTACACTGAAGCTTTCTTT.

The chain employs TRBV4-3 and TRBJ2-1; D not certain. The CDR3 is made up of 14 amino acids. Germline assignment: CDR1 LGHNA and CDR2 YSLEER. V was trimmed by 0 bases and J by 10 bases, leaving 13 bases between them. The CDR3 spells CASSQDLGPREQFF. The DNA of the CDR3 is TGCGCCAGCAGCCAAGATCTCGGTCCCAGGGAGCAGTTCTTC.

As to this clone: Distinct nucleotide sequences in the sample also encode this CDR3. The chain uses TRBV7-8 and TRBJ2-1; 7 positions agree with TRBD2. V shed 1 base and J 3 bases; nucleotides not matched to a gene: 6. CDR1 and CDR2 (germline): SGHVS, FQNEAQ. This CDR3 is built from 16 residues. CDR3 sequence (DNA): TGTGCCAGCAGCTTAGTAGGGAGCGGGGACTACAATGAGCAGTTCTTC. Its translation: CASSLVGSGDYNEQFF.

The chain is built from TRBV27 and TRBJ1-1; D is undetermined. CDR1 is MNHEY, CDR2 SMNVEV, per germline (reference sequence). There are 15 residues in the CDR3. Trimming removed 0 bases at V and 1 base at J, with 9 bases between. CDR3 coding DNA: TGTGCCAGCAGTTTATCGCGGGTTTCGAACACTGAAGCTTTCTTT. Residues: CASSLSRVSNTEAFF.

J is TRBJ1-3 and V is TRBV30; 7 bases are shared with TRBD1. Germline V gene lookup returns CDR1 GTSNPN and CDR2 SVGIG (reference sequence). The CDR3 contains 16 residues. The V segment lost 4 bases and the J segment 0 bases; nucleotides outside the gene matches: 9. In DNA, the CDR3 is TGTGCCTGGACGACAGGGCCCACCACCTCTGGAAACACCATATATTTT. Translation gives CAWTTGPTTSGNTIYF.

The chain is built from TRBV12-2 and TRBJ1-5; the D call in the table, TRBD1, was not verified against the DNA. TRBV12-2 is annotated as a pseudogene. The CDR3 spans 16 residues. CDR3 in DNA: TGTGCAAGTCGCTTAGGCCGGCAAGGGGCTGGTCAGCCCCAGCATTTT. The encoded protein is CASRLGRQGAGQPQHF.

The gene calls are TRBV11-1 and TRBJ2-5; 9 positions match TRBD1. Trimming cost V 1 base and J 1 base; bases outside gene matches: 1. CDR3 length equals 15 residues. Germline CDR1 and CDR2: SGHAT and FQDESV (reference sequence). CDR3 DNA sequence: TGTGCCAGCAGCTTAGGGGGACAGGGCCAAGAGACCCAGTACTTC. This encodes CASSLGGQGQETQYF. The variable domain in full, completed from reference TRBV11-1 and TRBJ2-5, reads EAEVAQSPRYKITEKSQAVAFWCDPISGHATLYWYRQILGQGPELLVQFQDESVVDDSQLPKDRFSAERLKGVDSTLKIQPAELGDSAMYLCASSLGGQGQETQYFGPGTRLLVL.

This rearrangement joins TRBV28 to TRBJ2-7; 12 bases fit TRBD2. The CDR3 contains 14 residues. V lost 10 bases, J lost 1 base, and 5 bases stayed unmatched. Germline V gene sequence: CDR1 MDHEN, CDR2 SYDVKM. The CDR3 DNA reads TGTGCCACCAAGACTAGCGGGGGATCCTACGAGCAGTACTTC. This encodes CATKTSGGSYEQYF.

The rearrangement links TRBV23-1 to TRBJ1-3, with D tentatively TRBD1 (5 bases). Being an ORF, TRBV23-1 has a function that is uncertain. Deletions cut 5 bases from V and 2 bases from J, with 19 bases between. The CDR3 covers 17 residues. The CDR3 bases are TGCGCCAGCAGTTCGACAGCAATTACCCTTCCTGGAAACACCATATATTTT. It encodes CASSSTAITLPGNTIYF.

The rearrangement joins TRBV4-2 to TRBJ1-2, with D hard to call. Germline CDR1 reads LGHNA; CDR2 reads YNFKEQ. The CDR3 spans 15 residues. Trimming left V 0 bases short and J 4 bases short, with 12 bases between. CDR3 protein: CASSQDLMGSYGYTF. CDR3 DNA: TGTGCCAGCAGCCAAGATCTAATGGGGAGCTATGGCTACACCTTC.

This chain joins TRBV5-1 and TRBJ2-3; D call uncertain. The V and J ends lost 4 bases and 1 base respectively, with 4 bases between them. The CDR3 consists of 12 residues. Germline V lookup: CDR1 SGHRS, CDR2 YFSETQ. The chain's CDR3 is CASSPGTDTQYF. DNA of the CDR3: TGCGCCAGCAGCCCGGGCACAGATACGCAGTATTTT.

V usage is TRBV4-3 and J usage is TRBJ1-3, with TRBD1 as a possible D gene (6 bases). V lost 4 bases and J 0 bases, leaving 25 bases between the germline ends. The CDR3 spans 20 residues. Germline V CDR1 and CDR2: LGHNA, YSLEER. The CDR3 coding sequence is TGCGCCAGCAGCCGAGGGGTACAGAGGGGGTTAGACAACTCTGGAAACACCATATATTTT. Translated, it gives CASSRGVQRGLDNSGNTIYF.

In its sample, this clone was seen once. The chain recombines TRBV18 with TRBJ1-5, with a weak D call TRBD1 (5 bases). This CDR3 is built from 14 residues. Deletions cut 4 bases from V and 5 bases from J, with 12 bases between. Germline V gives CDR1 KGHSH, CDR2 LQKENI. CDR3 region: CASSRAGSDQPQHF. The CDR3 DNA sequence: TGTGCCAGCTCACGGGCAGGGTCTGATCAGCCCCAGCATTTT.